The 29 T cell receptor beta chains listed next were all sequenced from one sample in a study of a mutant IDH1 vaccine in newly diagnosed glioma. Time point indicated: baseline, week 1 (first vaccination visit). Treatment specified: pre-vaccination baseline after standard-of-care therapy. TCRdb's table, derived via immunoSEQ multiplex PCR, lists solely in-frame clones and lacks some. This table has around 87,000 clones, about four fifths appearing once. The sequences come from PBMCs, collected from a glioma patient treated with radiotherapy, temozolomide or both. These receptors came from a woman in her fifties or sixties with glioma.

J is TRBJ2-3 and V is TRBV20-1; no reliable D call. CDR3 length: 11 residues. Trimming shortened V by 5 bases and J by 1 base, and 4 bases separated the two germline ends. Germline loops: CDR1 DFQATT, CDR2 SNEGSKA (reference sequence). In DNA form, the CDR3 reads TGCAGTGCTCCACGCACAGATACGCAGTATTTT. The encoded protein is CSAPRTDTQYF.

The V gene is TRBV2, the J gene TRBJ1-2; D is perhaps TRBD1 (5 bases). CDR1 and CDR2 from the germline V gene are SNHLY and FYNNEI. The CDR3 sequence is 15 residues long. V was trimmed by 0 bases and J by 8 bases, leaving 16 bases between them. CDR3 bases: TGTGCCAGCAGTGAAGCGGGGCGCCTAGTGAAAGGCTACACCTTC. Encoded protein: CASSEAGRLVKGYTF.

As DNA, the CDR3 is TGTGCCAGCAGAAGGGGGCTGGATCAGCCCCAGCATTTT. It codes for CASRRGLDQPQHF. The chain carries TRBV27 and TRBJ1-5, with 7 bases lining up with TRBD1. J gave up 5 bases and V 6 bases, and 4 bases lay outside the gene matches. Per the germline V gene, CDR1 is MNHEY and CDR2 is SMNVEV (reference sequence). The CDR3 extends over 13 amino acids.

The rearrangement joins TRBV27 to TRBJ2-7; D remains ambiguous. This CDR3 spans 11 amino acids. Germline assignment: CDR1 MNHEY and CDR2 SMNVEV (reference sequence). V shed 2 bases and J shed 7 bases, with 6 bases lying between them. The CDR3, as DNA: TGTGCCAGCAGTTTAATGGGGGAGCAGTACTTC. Translated, it gives CASSLMGEQYF.

This chain links TRBV5-4 with TRBJ2-3; the match to TRBD2 covers 9 bases. V shed 7 bases, J shed 1 base, and the junction held 4 bases outside the gene matches. The CDR3 covers 14 residues. Germline CDR1 is SGHNT and CDR2 is YYREEE (reference sequence). As DNA, the CDR3 is TGTGCCAGCTCAGCGGGGGGAGGCACAGATACGCAGTATTTT. Protein product: CASSAGGGTDTQYF.

The chain uses TRBV27 and TRBJ2-2; D uncertain. Per germline, CDR1 MNHEY and CDR2 SMNVEV (reference sequence). There are 13 residues in the CDR3. Trimming shortened V by 6 bases and J by 6 bases, and 11 bases separated the two germline ends. The CDR3 DNA reads TGTGCCAGCAGGCCGGCAGGTTCCGGGGAGCTGTTTTTT. This translates into CASRPAGSGELFF.

The table lists this clone with a few counts. The rearrangement joins TRBV28 to TRBJ2-7; D is perhaps TRBD2 (6 bases). Germline assignment: CDR1 MDHEN and CDR2 SYDVKM. The germline V and J ends were trimmed by 3 bases and 0 bases, with 12 bases remaining between them. The CDR3 extends over 15 amino acids. The CDR3 bases are TGTGCCAGCAGTTTGCCGGGGAGGAGCTCCTACGAGCAGTACTTC. Amino acids: CASSLPGRSSYEQYF.

The table lists this clone with a few counts. V is TRBV11-2 and J is TRBJ1-2; 7 nucleotides line up with TRBD1. Germline CDR1 SGHAT, CDR2 FQNNGV. This CDR3 contains 12 residues. Losses at the gene ends were 1 base for V and 8 bases for J; bases not matched to a gene: 1. CDR3 bases: TGTGCCAGCAGCTTAGGACAGGGAGGCTACACCTTC. This encodes CASSLGQGGYTF.

This rearrangement joins TRBV9 to TRBJ1-6; a possible D gene is TRBD1 (5 bases). V was pared by 0 bases and J by 8 bases, with 9 bases between. The germline V gene has CDR1 SGDLS and CDR2 YYNGEE. The CDR3 consists of 14 residues. The CDR3, as DNA: TGTGCCAGCAGCGTAGGCGGGGGGGATTCACCCCTCCACTTT. Translating it yields CASSVGGGDSPLHF.

This CDR3 reads CAATGTGGIVGQPQHF. The CDR3, as DNA: TGTGCCGCCACCGGGACAGGGGGCATAGTGGGTCAGCCCCAGCATTTT. The rearrangement uses TRBV30 and TRBJ1-5, with 12 bases identical to TRBD1. The CDR3 has 16 residues. J gave up 6 bases and V 8 bases, and 14 bases lay outside the gene matches. Per germline, CDR1 GTSNPN and CDR2 SVGIG (reference sequence).

This sequence joins TRBV6-5 and TRBJ1-6, with D unresolved. The CDR3 is made up of 14 amino acids. Germline assignment: CDR1 MNHEY and CDR2 SVGAGI. Trimming left V 6 bases short and J 6 bases short, with 12 bases between. The CDR3 DNA sequence: TGTGCCAGCAGCATTTGGACGGTTAATTCACCCCTCCACTTT. Its translation is CASSIWTVNSPLHF.

The chain recombines TRBV5-1 with TRBJ2-3; the D gene is possibly TRBD2 (6 bases). The germline V gene has CDR1 SGHRS and CDR2 YFSETQ. The CDR3 loop spans 16 amino acids. The V gene lost 2 bases and the J gene lost 1 base, with 14 bases spanning the gap. CDR3: CASSFRTSSGTDTQYF. The CDR3 DNA reads as TGCGCCAGCAGCTTTCGAACTAGCTCAGGCACAGATACGCAGTATTTT.

The chain is built from TRBV6-1 and TRBJ2-7, with 8 positions matching TRBD2. V lost 7 bases, J lost 2 bases, and 10 bases stayed unmatched. From germline, CDR1 is MNHNS and CDR2 SASEGT. This CDR3 contains 15 residues. CDR3 region: CASTAAGGGTYEQYF. The CDR3 bases are TGTGCCAGCACCGCAGCTGGCGGGGGGACCTACGAGCAGTACTTC.

Only a few counts were recorded for this clone. V usage is TRBV28 and J usage is TRBJ1-6; D unresolved. The CDR3 loop spans 13 amino acids. In germline, CDR1 is MDHEN, CDR2 SYDVKM. V was cut by 4 bases and J by 7 bases, with 8 bases left in between. The CDR3 reads CASSSPGNSPLHF. For the CDR3, the DNA is TGTGCCAGCAGTTCGCCCGGGAATTCACCCCTCCACTTT.

The gene calls are TRBV2 and TRBJ1-1; 11 bases line up with TRBD1. The CDR3 covers 16 residues. Germline assignment: CDR1 SNHLY and CDR2 FYNNEI. J lost 5 bases, V lost 4 bases, and 9 bases had no gene match. The DNA of the CDR3 is TGTGCCAGCAGTGGGTGGGACAGGGACAGGGGGACTGAAGCTTTCTTT. Its protein product is CASSGWDRDRGTEAFF.

This clone was counted only a few times. CDR3: CASSSTGVHNSPLHF. In DNA, the CDR3 is TGTGCCAGCAGCTCAACAGGGGTTCATAATTCACCCCTCCACTTT. The chain uses TRBV7-3 and TRBJ1-6; 7 nucleotides match TRBD1. Germline V gives CDR1 SGHTA, CDR2 FQGTGA. The CDR3 is made up of 15 amino acids. With 4 bases clipped from V and 5 bases from J, the junction kept 5 bases outside the gene matches.

This sequence joins TRBV9 and TRBJ2-2, with D uncertain. The CDR3 loop spans 17 amino acids. V lost 4 bases to trimming and J lost 0 bases, with 16 bases between them. Germline-derived CDR1 and CDR2 are SGDLS and YYNGEE. The CDR3 is CASSPGGRGTNTGELFF. In DNA, the CDR3 is TGTGCCAGCAGCCCCGGCGGTAGAGGAACGAACACCGGGGAGCTGTTTTTT.

The rearrangement uses TRBV6-1 and TRBJ1-4; D is unresolved. Germline values: CDR1 MNHNS, CDR2 SASEGT. The V end lost 4 bases, the J end lost 11 bases, and 8 bases lay between the germline ends. This CDR3 has 11 residues. The CDR3 protein is CASSAIAKLFF. In DNA, the CDR3 is TGTGCCAGCAGTGCTATCGCGAAACTGTTTTTT.

The chain has TRBV5-1 and TRBJ1-6; D gene unclear. The V and J ends lost 5 bases and 8 bases respectively, with 11 bases between them. The CDR3 is 13 amino acids. The V gene's germline CDR1 is SGHRS and CDR2 YFSETQ. Here the CDR3 reads CASRTWADSPLHF. CDR3 DNA sequence: TGCGCCAGCAGAACCTGGGCGGATTCACCCCTCCACTTT.

This chain uses TRBV5-1 with TRBJ1-1; tentatively, D is TRBD1 (6 bases). The CDR3 sequence is 17 residues long. Germline loops: CDR1 SGHRS, CDR2 YFSETQ. Trimming removed 1 base from V and 2 bases from J, with 18 bases in between. CDR3 region: CASSLTRWRGTNTEAFF. Written as DNA, the CDR3 is TGCGCCAGCAGCTTGACTCGTTGGCGTGGGACAAACACTGAAGCTTTCTTT.

The rearrangement uses TRBV19 and TRBJ1-2; D is ambiguous. The CDR3 runs to 11 residues. The germline V and J ends were trimmed by 9 bases and 4 bases, with 9 bases remaining between them. Germline V gene lookup returns CDR1 LNHDA and CDR2 SQIVND (reference sequence). CDR3 amino acids: CASQRGYGYTF. For the CDR3, the DNA is TGTGCCAGCCAACGGGGCTATGGCTACACCTTC.

This chain links TRBV6-6 with TRBJ2-1, with D unresolved. V was trimmed by 0 bases and J by 8 bases, leaving 17 bases between them. CDR1 MNHNY and CDR2 SVGAGI come from the germline V gene (reference sequence). This CDR3 comprises 16 residues. The DNA for the CDR3 is TGTGCCAGCAGTTACTCTTCCGGGCCAACATCACATGAGCAGTTCTTC. Amino acids: CASSYSSGPTSHEQFF.

The V call is TRBV11-2, the J call TRBJ2-7; unclear D gene. From germline, CDR1 is SGHAT and CDR2 FQNNGV. V gave up 5 bases and J gave up 3 bases, with 17 bases separating them. CDR3 length equals 15 residues. For the CDR3, the DNA is TGTGCCAGCAGCCCCCTAGGCGCAGGCAGCTACGAGCAGTACTTC. This encodes CASSPLGAGSYEQYF.

J is TRBJ2-5 and V is TRBV27, with a possible D match to TRBD2 (5 bases). Germline V gene sequence: CDR1 MNHEY, CDR2 SMNVEV (reference sequence). Between the trimmed V and J ends, which lost 5 bases and 1 base, there was a span of 17 bases. The CDR3 is 16 residues long. DNA of the CDR3: TGTGCCAGCAGTGAAGATGGACTTTACAGCCAAGAGACCCAGTACTTC. Translation gives CASSEDGLYSQETQYF.

The V gene is TRBV2, the J gene TRBJ2-5; 9 nucleotides match TRBD1. The V gene's germline CDR1 is SNHLY and CDR2 FYNNEI. V lost 10 bases and J lost 5; bases outside the gene matches: 5. The CDR3 length is 12 residues. The CDR3 reads CANTGGRETQYF. CDR3 in DNA: TGTGCCAACACAGGGGGCAGGGAGACCCAGTACTTC.

This chain connects TRBV5-1 to TRBJ2-5, with TRBD1 matching over 7 bases. Germline loops: CDR1 SGHRS, CDR2 YFSETQ. V lost 3 bases to trimming and J lost 2 bases; unmatched junction nucleotides: 4. This CDR3 comprises 14 residues. The CDR3 reads CASSSSQGQETQYF. The DNA for the CDR3 is TGCGCCAGCAGCTCTTCACAGGGGCAAGAGACCCAGTACTTC.

The chain has TRBV5-6 and TRBJ1-2; D is unresolved. CDR3 length equals 14 residues. CDR1 and CDR2 from the germline V gene are SGHDT and YYEEEE. Trimming stripped 4 bases from V and 2 bases from J, with 12 bases between. The CDR3 region is CASSPGRRNYGYTF. CDR3 coding DNA: TGTGCCAGCAGCCCCGGACGGAGAAACTATGGCTACACCTTC.

The chain joins TRBV2 to TRBJ1-1, with TRBD1 matching over 8 bases. V lost 6 bases, J lost 1 base, and 7 bases stayed unmatched. The germline V gene encodes CDR1 SNHLY and CDR2 FYNNEI. This CDR3 contains 15 residues. The CDR3 here is CASRPRQGTNTEAFF. CDR3 sequence (DNA): TGTGCCAGCAGACCTCGACAGGGGACGAACACTGAAGCTTTCTTT.

The V gene is TRBV4-2, the J gene TRBJ2-1; D not certain. Per germline, CDR1 LGHNA and CDR2 YNFKEQ. Trimming shortened V by 1 base and J by 0 bases, and 7 bases separated the two germline ends. The CDR3 is 15 residues long. The CDR3 region is CASSQGANSYNEQFF. DNA for the CDR3: TGTGCCAGCAGCCAAGGGGCAAACTCCTACAATGAGCAGTTCTTC.